This entry lists 23 T cell receptor beta chains sequenced from one sample in a study of shared clonotypes between healthy human individuals. Clones were read by immunoSEQ multiplex PCR, and TCRdb kept only the in-frame ones, dropping some. The sample includes about 680,000 clones, roughly 94% of them seen just once. Naive CD8 populations comprised CD45RO-negative cells positively selected for CCR7, excluding terminally differentiated effector memory CD45RA+ cells. Material: naive CD8+ T cells sorted from blood. These receptors were obtained from a man aged 25 to 45 in good health.

The sample holds one count of this clone. This chain connects TRBV15 to TRBJ2-7; 7 positions match TRBD1. The V gene's germline CDR1 is LNHNV and CDR2 YYDKDF (reference sequence). The CDR3 totals 16 residues. J gave up 2 bases and V 0 bases, and 7 bases lay outside the gene matches. The CDR3 nucleotides read TGTGCCACCAGCAGAGATCGTGGGACAGCAGCCTACGAGCAGTACTTC. This gives the protein CATSRDRGTAAYEQYF.

This clone turned up a few times. This rearrangement joins TRBV6-5 to TRBJ2-1; TRBD2 is a possible D gene (6 bases). Trimming cost V 2 bases and J 3 bases, with 11 bases left between them. The CDR3 totals 15 residues. Germline CDR1 reads MNHEY; CDR2 reads SVGAGI. The CDR3 loop is CASSYTSTDYNEQFF. The CDR3 DNA reads as TGTGCCAGCAGTTACACTAGCACAGACTACAATGAGCAGTTCTTC.

This rearrangement joins TRBV7-9 to TRBJ2-1; D possibly corresponds to TRBD1 (5 bases). This CDR3 is 14 amino acids long. The V and J ends lost 4 bases and 1 base respectively, with 8 bases between them. Germline V lookup: CDR1 SEHNR, CDR2 FQNEAQ (reference sequence). In DNA form, the CDR3 reads TGTGCCAGCAGCTACCAGGGATCCTACAATGAGCAGTTCTTC. Residues: CASSYQGSYNEQFF.

The chain uses TRBV14 and TRBJ1-2, with D perhaps TRBD1 (5 bases). Germline-derived CDR1 and CDR2 are SGHDN and FVKESK. V was cut by 4 bases and J by 3 bases, with 18 bases left in between. CDR3 length equals 16 residues. CDR3 sequence reads: CASSLRQVQGDYGYTF. The CDR3 DNA follows: TGTGCCAGCAGCCTTAGACAAGTCCAGGGAGACTATGGCTACACCTTC. Filled out from reference TRBV14 and TRBJ1-2, the complete variable domain reads EAGVTQFPSHSVIEKGQTVTLRCDPISGHDNLYWYRRVMGKEIKFLLHFVKESKQDESGMPNNRFLAERTGGTYSTLKVQPAELEDSGVYFCASSLRQVQGDYGYTFGSGTRLTVV.

CDR3: CASSLASVSYEQYF. Written as DNA, the CDR3 is TGTGCCAGCAGTTTGGCTAGCGTCTCCTACGAGCAGTACTTC. The chain links TRBV28 to TRBJ2-7, with D perhaps TRBD2 (6 bases). Deletions cut 3 bases from V and 0 bases from J, with 9 bases between. This CDR3 region has 14 residues. The V gene's germline CDR1 is MDHEN and CDR2 SYDVKM.

The chain uses TRBV7-9 and TRBJ1-1; D gene uncertain. This CDR3 region has 13 residues. Trimming cost V 5 bases and J 8 bases, with 15 bases left between them. The germline gives CDR1 SEHNR, CDR2 FQNEAQ (reference sequence). The CDR3, as DNA: TGTGCCAGCAGCGGCGTTGGGCTCAACGAAGCTTTCTTT. Translated: CASSGVGLNEAFF.

The J gene is TRBJ2-2, the V gene TRBV13; TRBD2 matches 9 bases. CDR3 size: 16 residues. Germline CDR1 is PRHDT and CDR2 is FYEKMQ (reference sequence). V dropped 7 bases and J dropped 6; count of bases not matched to a gene: 12. The CDR3 DNA reads as TGTGCCAGCACTACAAAGTGGGTAGCGGGAGCCGGGGAGCTGTTTTTT. This sequence encodes CASTTKWVAGAGELFF.

The chain is built from TRBV5-1 and TRBJ2-5; D possibly corresponds to TRBD1 (6 bases). Per the germline V gene, CDR1 is SGHRS and CDR2 is YFSETQ. V lost 5 bases, J lost 3 bases, and 14 bases lay in between. The CDR3 extends over 14 amino acids. In DNA, the CDR3 is TGCGCCAGCAGAAGGGCTAAGGGGGAAGAGACCCAGTACTTC. This translates into CASRRAKGEETQYF.

The chain is built from TRBV30 and TRBJ2-3; TRBD2 matches 13 bases. This CDR3 has 15 residues. The trim removed 3 bases at V and 6 bases at J, leaving 6 bases unmatched. Germline loops: CDR1 GTSNPN, CDR2 SVGIG (reference sequence). DNA of the CDR3: TGTGCCTGGAGGGGCGGGACTAGCGGGACTGATACGCAGTATTTT. Its protein is CAWRGGTSGTDTQYF. Together with reference TRBV30 and TRBJ2-3, the CDR3 gives the full variable domain: SQTIHQWPATLVQPVGSPLSLECTVEGTSNPNLYWYRQAAGRGLQLLFYSVGIGQISSEVPQNLSASRPQDRQFILSSKKLLLSDSGFYLCAWRGGTSGTDTQYFGPGTRLTVL.

The V call is TRBV4-1, the J call TRBJ1-4; unclear D gene. CDR3 length equals 17 residues. Germline lookup yields CDR1 MGHRA and CDR2 YSYEKL. The V gene lost 1 base and the J gene lost 0 bases, with 12 bases spanning the gap. CDR3 bases: TGCGCCAGCAGCCAAGTACCGGACTTGCCAACTAATGAAAAACTGTTTTTT. It translates to CASSQVPDLPTNEKLFF.

The genes are TRBV10-3 and TRBJ2-2; a possible D gene is TRBD2 (6 bases). CDR3 length: 13 amino acids. Germline V gene sequence: CDR1 ENHRY, CDR2 SYGVKD. V was clipped by 8 bases and J by 0 bases, with 7 bases between them. The CDR3 loop is CAIGRPNTGELFF. DNA of the CDR3: TGTGCCATCGGGAGGCCGAACACCGGGGAGCTGTTTTTT.

This CDR3 reads CASSWAGEAQPQHF. In DNA, the CDR3 is TGTGCCAGCAGTTGGGCAGGGGAGGCCCAGCCCCAGCATTTT. The J gene is TRBJ1-5, the V gene TRBV27; D is possibly TRBD1 (6 bases). The CDR3 has 14 residues. Germline CDR1 MNHEY, CDR2 SMNVEV (reference sequence). Trimming removed 4 bases at V and 7 bases at J, with 14 bases between.

The V call is TRBV30, the J call TRBJ1-1; D is perhaps TRBD1 (6 bases). The CDR3 extends over 12 amino acids. Trimming removed 8 bases from V and 0 bases from J, with 10 bases in between. Per the germline V gene, CDR1 is GTSNPN and CDR2 is SVGIG (reference sequence). CDR3 protein: CAGGWMNTEAFF. The CDR3 bases are TGTGCCGGGGGCTGGATGAACACTGAAGCTTTCTTT.

The V call is TRBV28, the J call TRBJ2-7; weak D call: TRBD2 (6 bases). This CDR3 contains 13 residues. Trimming pared 4 bases from V and 4 bases from J, leaving 11 bases between. Germline V gene lookup returns CDR1 MDHEN and CDR2 SYDVKM. CDR3 loop: CASSWDRGYEQYF. The CDR3 nucleotides are TGTGCCAGCAGTTGGGACCGGGGGTACGAGCAGTACTTC.

On this clone: Other nucleotide sequences in the sample specify the same CDR3. V usage is TRBV4-3 and J usage is TRBJ2-1; D is undetermined. Deletions cut 1 base from V and 7 bases from J, with 5 bases between. Germline CDR1 reads LGHNA; CDR2 reads YSLEER. This CDR3 contains 12 residues. The CDR3 DNA follows: TGCGCCAGCAGCCAAGTAGGGAATGAGCAGTTCTTC. The encoded protein is CASSQVGNEQFF.

A word on this clone: Other DNA sequences in the same sample also yield this CDR3. The chain uses TRBV7-9 and TRBJ1-1; D call uncertain. CDR1 and CDR2 from the germline V gene are SEHNR and FQNEAQ (reference sequence). The V end lost 4 bases, the J end lost 0 bases, and 6 bases lay between the germline ends. CDR3 length equals 13 residues. CDR3 region: CASSSEMNTEAFF. CDR3 sequence (DNA): TGTGCCAGCAGCTCGGAAATGAACACTGAAGCTTTCTTT.

The CDR3 loop reads CASSLFGTSSPDTQYF. DNA for the CDR3: TGTGCCAGCAGCTTATTTGGGACTAGTTCCCCAGATACGCAGTATTTT. The chain is built from TRBV7-2 and TRBJ2-3, with 8 bases matching TRBD2. Germline V gene lookup returns CDR1 SGHTA and CDR2 FQGNSA. CDR3 size: 16 residues. After removal of 2 bases from V and 4 bases from J, the junction contained 8 bases not matched to a gene.

This clone appeared once. The chain employs TRBV5-6 and TRBJ2-7; D is uncertain. The CDR3 runs 15 residues. Germline-derived CDR1 and CDR2 are SGHDT and YYEEEE. V shed 4 bases and J shed 0 bases, with 14 bases lying between them. CDR3 bases: TGTGCCAGCAGCGGTAGGGCGCGAAACTCCTACGAGCAGTACTTC. Residues: CASSGRARNSYEQYF.

In this sample, this clone turned up once. The chain has TRBV27 and TRBJ1-1; D gene ambiguous. The CDR3 totals 13 residues. CDR1 is MNHEY, CDR2 SMNVEV, per germline (reference sequence). The V gene lost 2 bases and the J gene lost 4 bases, with 8 bases spanning the gap. CDR3 loop: CASSLGSGTEAFF. In DNA, the CDR3 is TGTGCCAGCAGTTTAGGGTCTGGCACTGAAGCTTTCTTT.

The V call is TRBV9, the J call TRBJ2-3; TRBD2 aligns across 9 bases. CDR1 SGDLS and CDR2 YYNGEE come from the germline V gene. The V and J ends lost 4 bases and 2 bases, in that order; junction bases with no gene match: 8. The CDR3 has 16 residues. The CDR3 DNA reads TGTGCCAGCAGCCCCTCTAGCGGGGAGAACACAGATACGCAGTATTTT. Translation gives CASSPSSGENTDTQYF. The full variable domain, its missing parts supplied by reference TRBV9 and TRBJ2-3, is DSGVTQTPKHLITATGQRVTLRCSPRSGDLSVYWYQQSLDQGLQFLIQYYNGEERAKGNILERFSAQQFPDLHSELNLSSLELGDSALYFCASSPSSGENTDTQYFGPGTRLTVL.

The CDR3 is CASRNLQGVDEQYF. CDR3 DNA: TGTGCCAGCAGGAATCTACAGGGTGTCGACGAGCAGTACTTC. The chain has TRBV7-9 and TRBJ2-7; D possibly corresponds to TRBD1 (6 bases). This CDR3 has 14 residues. The germline gives CDR1 SEHNR, CDR2 FQNEAQ (reference sequence). V lost 6 bases and J lost 5, with 17 bases in between.

V usage is TRBV29-1 and J usage is TRBJ2-5; D call uncertain. This CDR3 comprises 11 residues. Trimming left V 2 bases short and J 5 bases short, with 6 bases between. Looked up from germline, CDR1 is SQVTM and CDR2 is ANQGSEA. CDR3 amino acids: CSVEIYETQYF. In nucleotides, the CDR3 is TGCAGCGTTGAAATTTATGAGACCCAGTACTTC. Full variable domain (outside the CDR3, taken from reference TRBV29-1 and TRBJ2-5): SAVISQKPSRDICQRGTSLTIQCQVDSQVTMMFWYRQQPGQSLTLIATANQGSEATYESGFVIDKFPISRPNLTFSTLTVSNMSPEDSSIYLCSVEIYETQYFGPGTRLLVL.

The V and J genes are TRBV27 and TRBJ2-2; perhaps TRBD1 as D (6 bases). This CDR3 has 16 amino acids. Germline-derived CDR1 and CDR2 are MNHEY and SMNVEV (reference sequence). With 5 bases removed from V and 3 bases from J, the gap between germline ends came to 16 bases. Here the CDR3 reads CASSLLTGKDTGELFF. Here the CDR3 DNA reads TGTGCCAGCAGTCTCTTAACAGGGAAGGACACCGGGGAGCTGTTTTTT.